This TCR beta chain was found in a study of response to subunit inactivated influenza vaccine. TCRdb reprocessed the RT-PCR reads via MiXCR and lists one record per CDR3 protein. The sample includes some 850,000 distinct CDR3 sequences, approximately 17% of them seen just once. This clonotype was counted only a few times. This CDR3 region has 15 residues. Trimming took 0 bases from V and 0 from J, leaving 9 bases between them. From germline, CDR1 is DFQATT and CDR2 SNEGSKA (reference sequence). The chain combines TRBV20-1 with TRBJ2-1; D is uncertain. Sequencing used PBMCs from blood, obtained around 5 days after vaccination. The origin of this receptor is a man in his fifties or sixties who received an inactivated influenza vaccine. The CDR3: CSARDPDRSYNEQFF. CDR3 DNA: TGCAGTGCTAGAGATCCCGACCGCTCCTACAATGAGCAGTTCTTC.